A selection of T cell receptor beta chains follows, all from one sample in a study of shared clonotypes between healthy human individuals. Some clones are missing from TCRdb's copy, which holds only in-frame ones; the method was immunoSEQ multiplex PCR. There are about 380,000 clones in the sample; about 96% occur only once, and about 0.32% lies in the top ten. Sequencing was performed on memory CD8+ T cells sorted from blood. These TCRs come from a young man in good health. Each CDR3 is given with its conserved first and last residue. D genes are given only for firm matches. Clone size, where shown, is once, few, many, or a class for clones that have expanded.

TRBV5-1	TRBJ2-5	.	.	CASRPLPYQETQYF	TGCGCCAGCCGTCCACTTCCGTACCAAGAGACCCAGTACTTC
TRBV29-1	TRBJ2-1	TRBD1	.	CSVEYLDRDEQFF	TGCAGCGTTGAATATTTGGACAGGGATGAGCAGTTCTTC
TRBV5-6	TRBJ1-5	TRBD1	.	CASSLPTRGPVSNQPQHF	TGTGCCAGCAGCTTGCCAACCAGGGGGCCCGTAAGCAATCAGCCCCAGCATTTT
TRBV4-2	TRBJ2-1	TRBD2	.	CASSQAPGLAGGNEQFF	TGTGCCAGCAGCCAAGCCCCGGGACTAGCGGGAGGGAATGAGCAGTTCTTC
TRBV5-4	TRBJ2-1	.	.	CASSPVSRDNEQFF	TGTGCCAGCAGCCCCGTGTCTCGGGACAATGAGCAGTTCTTC
TRBV28	TRBJ1-4	.	.	CASSFFGGSEKLFF	TGTGCCAGCAGTTTTTTCGGGGGCAGCGAAAAACTGTTTTTT
TRBV6-1	TRBJ2-7	.	.	CASSEEGYEQYF	TGTGCCAGCAGTGAAGAGGGCTACGAGCAGTACTTC
TRBV7-2	TRBJ2-1	.	.	CASSLVGPVQFF	TGTGCCAGCAGCTTAGTTGGACCGGTGCAGTTCTTC
TRBV6-1	TRBJ2-1	.	.	CASSEQGRDNEQFF	TGTGCCAGCAGTGAACAGGGGCGGGACAATGAGCAGTTCTTC
TRBV30	TRBJ2-7	.	.	CAWSLRGSFGYEQYF	TGTGCCTGGTCTCTACGGGGTTCTTTCGGGTACGAGCAGTACTTC
TRBV30	TRBJ1-3	.	.	CAWSPGGDGWAGNTIYF	TGTGCCTGGAGTCCCGGGGGCGATGGATGGGCTGGAAACACCATATATTTT
TRBV7-7	TRBJ2-3	TRBD2	.	CASSLGTSGTDTQYF	TGTGCTAGCAGCTTAGGGACTAGCGGCACAGATACGCAGTATTTT
TRBV19	TRBJ2-1	.	.	CASSILGGSYNEQFF	TGTGCCAGTAGTATATTAGGGGGGTCCTACAATGAGCAGTTCTTC
TRBV5-1	TRBJ2-5	.	.	CASSGVIGETQYF	TGCGCCAGCAGCGGTGTGATTGGGGAGACCCAGTACTTC
TRBV19	TRBJ2-5	.	.	CASSRQGSETQYF	TGTGCCAGTAGTAGGCAGGGGTCGGAGACCCAGTACTTC
TRBV4-1	TRBJ1-1	TRBD1	.	CASSQDPRDRGDGFF	TGCGCCAGCAGCCAAGACCCCCGGGACAGGGGGGACGGTTTCTTT
TRBV7-9	TRBJ2-3	.	.	CASSLEISDWDTQYF	TGTGCCAGCAGCTTAGAGATCTCAGATTGGGATACGCAGTATTTT
TRBV7-2	TRBJ2-3	.	.	CASSRDISTDTQYF	TGTGCCAGCAGTCGGGACATAAGCACAGATACGCAGTATTTT
TRBV5-1	TRBJ2-1	.	.	CASSLGATVNEQFF	TGCGCCAGCAGCTTGGGGGCAACGGTCAATGAGCAGTTCTTC
TRBV2	TRBJ2-7	.	.	CASSVAYEQYF	TGTGCCAGCAGTGTAGCCTACGAGCAGTACTTC
TRBV5-6	TRBJ1-5	.	once	CASRLNTGNGPQHF	TGTGCCAGCAGGTTAAACACGGGGAATGGGCCCCAGCATTTT
TRBV29-1	TRBJ1-5	TRBD1	.	CSALTGGNQPQHF	TGCAGCGCCCTGACAGGGGGCAATCAGCCCCAGCATTTT